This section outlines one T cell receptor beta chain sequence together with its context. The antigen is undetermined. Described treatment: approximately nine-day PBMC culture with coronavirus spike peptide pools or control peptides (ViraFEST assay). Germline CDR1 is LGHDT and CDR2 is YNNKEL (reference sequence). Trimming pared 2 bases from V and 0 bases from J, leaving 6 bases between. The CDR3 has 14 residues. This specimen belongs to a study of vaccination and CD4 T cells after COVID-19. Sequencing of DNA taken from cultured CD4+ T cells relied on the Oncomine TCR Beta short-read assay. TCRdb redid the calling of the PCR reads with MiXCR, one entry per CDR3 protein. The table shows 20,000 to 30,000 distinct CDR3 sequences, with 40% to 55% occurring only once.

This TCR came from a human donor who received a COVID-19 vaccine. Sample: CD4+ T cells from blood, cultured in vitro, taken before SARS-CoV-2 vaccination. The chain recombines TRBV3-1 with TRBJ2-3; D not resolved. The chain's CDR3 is CASSQTSSTDTQYF. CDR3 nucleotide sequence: TGTGCCAGCAGCCAAACGTCTAGCACAGATACGCAGTATTTT.